Each of the 6 T cell receptor beta chains below was sequenced from the same sample in a study of blood T cell repertoires in COVID-19. Method: immunoSEQ multiplex PCR; TCRdb's copy keeps in-frame clones and lacks some. Among approximately 240,000 clones listed, 92% were seen once. The material sequenced was peripheral blood. The source of these receptors is a man aged 25 to 40 with COVID-19, enrolled during active disease.

This rearrangement joins TRBV6-5 to TRBJ1-1; D might be TRBD1 (5 bases). Trimming removed 0 bases from V and 4 bases from J, with 6 bases in between. Germline V CDR1 and CDR2: MNHEY, SVGAGI. There are 13 residues in the CDR3. This CDR3 is CASSYSQGTEAFF. In DNA form, the CDR3 reads TGTGCCAGCAGTTACTCGCAGGGCACTGAAGCTTTCTTT.

The chain uses TRBV4-1 and TRBJ1-3, with TRBD1 as a possible D gene (5 bases). Germline values: CDR1 MGHRA, CDR2 YSYEKL. The CDR3 extends over 15 amino acids. Trimming took off 4 bases at V and 3 bases at J, with 13 bases between the two ends. This CDR3 is CASSRDGRVGNTIYF. The CDR3 nucleotides read TGCGCCAGCAGCCGGGACGGGAGAGTTGGAAACACCATATATTTT.

The chain joins TRBV6-5 to TRBJ1-5; 8 bases are a match to TRBD1. The CDR3 length is 14 residues. Germline V gene sequence: CDR1 MNHEY, CDR2 SVGAGI. The V and J ends lost 5 bases and 6 bases, in that order; junction bases with no gene match: 6. Here the CDR3 reads CASSQAGGGQPQHF. The CDR3 region has the DNA TGTGCCAGCAGTCAGGCAGGGGGCGGTCAGCCCCAGCATTTT.

The chain couples TRBV20-1 to TRBJ2-1, with a weak D call TRBD1 (5 bases). The CDR3 is 12 amino acids. CDR1 is DFQATT and CDR2 is SNEGSKA in the germline V gene (reference sequence). V lost 3 bases to trimming and J lost 8 bases, with 11 bases between them. As DNA, the CDR3 is TGCAGTGCTAGTAGGGGATCGGATGAGCAGTTCTTC. It codes for CSASRGSDEQFF.

J is TRBJ2-2 and V is TRBV19; weak D call: TRBD1 (5 bases). V was shortened by 5 bases and J by 5 bases, with 18 bases between the two germline ends. The germline V gene encodes CDR1 LNHDA and CDR2 SQIVND (reference sequence). The CDR3 covers 16 residues. CDR3 in amino acids: CASSFPFGQGTGELFF. CDR3 nucleotide sequence: TGTGCCAGTAGTTTCCCCTTTGGGCAGGGAACCGGGGAGCTGTTTTTT.

The CDR3 loop is CASSLTRTAYSGNTIYF. The CDR3 nucleotides read TGTGCCAGCAGCTTAACGAGGACAGCTTACTCTGGAAACACCATATATTTT. The chain carries TRBV7-3 and TRBJ1-3; possibly TRBD1 for D (6 bases). V was clipped by 0 bases and J by 0 bases, with 12 bases between them. Germline values: CDR1 SGHTA, CDR2 FQGTGA. The CDR3 length is 17 residues.